This T cell receptor beta chain was recorded in a study of identical twins. Study outcomes and limitations: With monozygotic twins, out-of-frame TCR alpha sharing exceeded what models estimated. The more abundant beta clonotypes in cord blood had fewer insertions, and memory repertoires did not show this. A cross-sectional statistical analysis, not follow-up of the same donors, supported the conclusions.

Germline V gene data show CDR1 as SEHNR and CDR2 as FQNEAQ (reference sequence). The CDR3 spans 16 residues. V gave up 5 bases and J gave up 0 bases; unmatched junction bases: 7. The table lists this clonotype with a few counts. Its antigen is not identified. A universal primer site arose from template switching, and cDNA bore unique molecular identifiers. TCRdb itself ran the 5' RACE reads through MiXCR, one entry per CDR3 protein. The sample lists 200,000 to 250,000 distinct CDR3 sequences, 11% to 15% occurring once. The chain joins TRBV7-9 to TRBJ2-3, with TRBD2 matching over 8 bases. The clonotype originates from a woman aged 18 to 35 in good health. Sequenced input: memory (CD45RO+) T cells sorted from blood. CDR3 sequence reads: CASSEDSGASTDTQYF. The CDR3 nucleotides are TGTGCCAGCAGCGAAGATAGCGGGGCTAGCACAGATACGCAGTATTTT.